The subject of this entry is one T cell receptor beta chain. Antigen specificity is unknown. The length of the CDR3 is 10 residues. Trimming left V 10 bases short and J 2 bases short, with 4 bases between. The germline gives CDR1 SNHLY, CDR2 FYNNEI. This specimen belongs to a study of OX40 agonist ivuxolimab in advanced cancers. Study as a whole: Partial responses, seen in three patients, involved one hepatocellular carcinoma and two cutaneous melanomas. Study-wide results and limits: In CD8+ T cells, expanded clones were on average more numerous than in CD4+.

TCRdb's table, derived via immunoSEQ multiplex PCR, lists solely in-frame clones and lacks some. The sample lists some 19,000 clones, about 82% occurring once. This receptor was taken from an adult with an advanced solid tumor such as melanoma, head and neck, liver or kidney cancer. The source material was CD4+ or CD8+ T cells sorted from blood, sampled in a trial of the OX40 agonist ivuxolimab. V and J are TRBV2 and TRBJ2-3; D is unresolved. The CDR3 DNA reads TGTGCCATCATCACAGATACGCAGTATTTT. This codes for CAIITDTQYF.